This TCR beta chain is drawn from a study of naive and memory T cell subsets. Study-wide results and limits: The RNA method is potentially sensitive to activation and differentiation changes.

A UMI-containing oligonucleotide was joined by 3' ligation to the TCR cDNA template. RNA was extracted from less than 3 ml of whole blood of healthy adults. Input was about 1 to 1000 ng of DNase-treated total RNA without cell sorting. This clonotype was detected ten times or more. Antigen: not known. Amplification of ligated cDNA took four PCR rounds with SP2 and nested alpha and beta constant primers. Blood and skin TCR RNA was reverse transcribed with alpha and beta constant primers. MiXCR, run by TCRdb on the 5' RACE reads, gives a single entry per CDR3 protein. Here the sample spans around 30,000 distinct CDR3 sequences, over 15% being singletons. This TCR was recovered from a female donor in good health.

The CDR3 loop reads CSARDLLNTEAFF. The CDR3 DNA reads as TGCAGTGCTAGAGATCTTTTGAACACTGAAGCTTTCTTT. The V call is TRBV20-1, the J call TRBJ1-1; D is uncertain. Germline V gene sequence: CDR1 DFQATT, CDR2 SNEGSKA (reference sequence). The V and J ends lost 0 bases and 0 bases respectively, with 5 bases between them. The CDR3 spans 13 residues.